One and the same sample provided the 8 T cell receptor beta chains below, sequenced in a study of blood T cell repertoires in COVID-19. Measured with immunoSEQ multiplex PCR; TCRdb has only the in-frame clones, and not every one. This sample yields 25,000 to 35,000 clones, of which roughly 88% are seen a single time; about an eighth belongs to the top ten. Specimen: peripheral blood. These receptors were obtained from a human donor in a cohort sampled during active COVID-19.

The chain couples TRBV6-5 to TRBJ1-2, with 7 bases lining up with TRBD1. The junction had 12 bases not matched to a gene; V was cut back by 7 bases and J by 4 bases. Germline assignment: CDR1 MNHEY and CDR2 SVGAGI. This CDR3 comprises 15 residues. In DNA, the CDR3 is TGTGCCAGCATGAGTCTAGGGACAGCACCCTATGGCTACACCTTC. Amino acids: CASMSLGTAPYGYTF.

The chain carries TRBV10-3 and TRBJ2-7; weak D call: TRBD2 (6 bases). CDR3 length equals 13 residues. Germline values: CDR1 ENHRY, CDR2 SYGVKD. Trimming took 9 bases from V and 3 from J, leaving 15 bases between them. CDR3 coding DNA: TGTGCCATGAGCCGGGAGTTCAACTACGAGCAGTACTTC. This codes for CAMSREFNYEQYF.

The V call is TRBV3-1 (or the pseudogene TRBV3-2), the J call TRBJ2-2; 9 nucleotides align to TRBD1. This CDR3 region has 16 residues. J gave up 5 bases and V 4 bases, and 8 bases lay outside the gene matches. In germline, CDR1 is LGHDT, CDR2 YNNKEL (reference sequence). CDR3 loop: CASSPSGTGKTGELFF. CDR3 DNA: TGTGCCAGCAGCCCAAGCGGGACAGGGAAGACCGGGGAGCTGTTTTTT.

The V gene is TRBV19, the J gene TRBJ2-1; 9 bases line up with TRBD2. In germline, CDR1 is LNHDA, CDR2 SQIVND (reference sequence). The junction had 12 bases not matched to a gene; V was cut back by 4 bases and J by 8 bases. This CDR3 comprises 16 residues. The CDR3 here is CASSTPLRGGAHEQFF. The CDR3 DNA reads as TGTGCCAGTAGTACGCCTCTTCGCGGGGGGGCCCATGAGCAGTTCTTC.

The chain is built from TRBV27 and TRBJ2-5; TRBD1 is a possible D gene (6 bases). Trimming left V 6 bases short and J 4 bases short, with 12 bases between. This CDR3 contains 13 residues. Germline CDR1 reads MNHEY; CDR2 reads SMNVEV (reference sequence). The CDR3 nucleotides are TGTGCCAGCAGCCCAGGGGCAGGAGAGACCCAGTACTTC. It specifies CASSPGAGETQYF.

The chain links TRBV2 to TRBJ1-5; D unresolved. The CDR3 spans 14 residues. Germline V gene lookup returns CDR1 SNHLY and CDR2 FYNNEI. V was clipped by 0 bases and J by 6 bases, with 9 bases between them. In DNA form, the CDR3 reads TGTGCCAGCAGTGAAGCGCCCGCAGGTCAGCCCCAGCATTTT. Protein sequence: CASSEAPAGQPQHF. Full variable domain (missing parts from reference TRBV2 and TRBJ1-5): EPEVTQTPSHQVTQMGQEVILRCVPISNHLYFYWYRQILGQKVEFLVSFYNNEISEKSEIFDDQFSVERPDGSNFTLKIRSTKLEDSAMYFCASSEAPAGQPQHFGDGTRLSIL.

A single count supports this clone. The chain carries TRBV20-1 and TRBJ2-5; no firm D call. Germline V gene sequence: CDR1 DFQATT, CDR2 SNEGSKA (reference sequence). This CDR3 is built from 11 residues. The V gene lost 5 bases and the J gene lost 0 bases, with 4 bases spanning the gap. The CDR3 region has the DNA TGCAGTGCTCGGGACCAAGAGACCCAGTACTTC. This codes for CSARDQETQYF.

The chain couples TRBV5-1 to TRBJ2-1; 10 bases fit TRBD1. This CDR3 contains 14 residues. Germline values: CDR1 SGHRS, CDR2 YFSETQ. The J segment lost 5 bases and the V segment lost 4 bases, leaving 3 bases of the junction unmatched. The CDR3, as DNA: TGCGCCAGCAGCCGACAGGGGGCCAACAATGAGCAGTTCTTC. It translates to CASSRQGANNEQFF.